The clone carrying this T cell receptor (beta chain) was recorded a few times. With a J-beta primer mix and a sample-barcoded 5' primer, a second PCR ran about 7 to 11 cycles. TCRdb reprocessed the 5' RACE reads with MiXCR, giving one entry per CDR3 protein. The sample lists 800,000 or so distinct CDR3 sequences, 55% to 65% occurring once. This sample is part of a study of blood T cells in healthy people across ages. CDR3 length: 13 amino acids. Trimming stripped 6 bases from V and 7 bases from J, with 13 bases between. CDR1 and CDR2 from the germline V gene are DFQATT and SNEGSKA (reference sequence).

Input material: blood. The TCR comes from a man aged 25-45 years in good health. The genes are TRBV20-1 and TRBJ1-6; D might be TRBD1 (5 bases). The CDR3 region is CSAPSQGNSPLHF. CDR3 nucleotide sequence: TGCAGTGCCCCGAGCCAGGGCAATTCACCCCTCCACTTT.